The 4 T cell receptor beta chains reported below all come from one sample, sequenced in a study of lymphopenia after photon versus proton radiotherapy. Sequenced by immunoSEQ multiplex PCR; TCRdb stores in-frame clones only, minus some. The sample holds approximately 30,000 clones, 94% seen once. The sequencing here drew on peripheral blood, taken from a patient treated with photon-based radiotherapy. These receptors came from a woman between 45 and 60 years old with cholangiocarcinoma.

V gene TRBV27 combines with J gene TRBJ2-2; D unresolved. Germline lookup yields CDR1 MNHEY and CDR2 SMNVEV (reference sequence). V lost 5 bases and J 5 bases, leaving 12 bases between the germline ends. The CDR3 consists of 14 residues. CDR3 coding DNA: TGTGCCAGCAGTCCGTCGGTGAGAACCGGGGAGCTGTTTTTT. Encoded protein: CASSPSVRTGELFF.

CDR3 nucleotides: TGCGCCAGCAGCCAAGGGGTCAGGACCGGGACCTACTATGGCTACACCTTC. This gives the protein CASSQGVRTGTYYGYTF. The chain couples TRBV4-3 to TRBJ1-2; tentatively, D is TRBD1 (5 bases). The CDR3 length is 17 residues. Trimming cost V 1 base and J 3 bases, with 18 bases left between them. Germline V gene lookup returns CDR1 LGHNA and CDR2 YSLEER.

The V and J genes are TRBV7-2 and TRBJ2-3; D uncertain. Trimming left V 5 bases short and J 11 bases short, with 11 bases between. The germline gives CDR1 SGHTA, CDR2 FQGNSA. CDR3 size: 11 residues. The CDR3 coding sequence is TGTGCCAGCAGCGGGTCGGAAAGGCAGTATTTT. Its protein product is CASSGSERQYF.

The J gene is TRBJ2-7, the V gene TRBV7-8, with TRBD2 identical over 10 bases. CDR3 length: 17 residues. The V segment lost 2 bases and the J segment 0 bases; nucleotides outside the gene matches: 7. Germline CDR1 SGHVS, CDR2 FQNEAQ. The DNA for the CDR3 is TGTGCCAGCAGCTTAATAAGCGGGGGGGACACCTCCTACGAGCAGTACTTC. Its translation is CASSLISGGDTSYEQYF.